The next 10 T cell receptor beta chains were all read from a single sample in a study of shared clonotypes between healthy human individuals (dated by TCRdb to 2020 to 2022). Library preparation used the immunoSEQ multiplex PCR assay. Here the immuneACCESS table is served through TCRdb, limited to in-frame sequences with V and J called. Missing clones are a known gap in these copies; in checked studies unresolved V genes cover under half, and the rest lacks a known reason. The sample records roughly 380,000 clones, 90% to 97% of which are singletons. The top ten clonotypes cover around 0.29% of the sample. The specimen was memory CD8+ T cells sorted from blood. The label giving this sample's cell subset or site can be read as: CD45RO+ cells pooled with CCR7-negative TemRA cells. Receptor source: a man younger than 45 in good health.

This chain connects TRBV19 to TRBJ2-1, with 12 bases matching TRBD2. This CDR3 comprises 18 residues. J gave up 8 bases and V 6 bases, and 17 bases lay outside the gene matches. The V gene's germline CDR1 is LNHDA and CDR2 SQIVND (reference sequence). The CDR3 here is CASRPLVKTSGRWDEQFF. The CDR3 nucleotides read TGTGCCAGTAGACCCCTCGTGAAGACTAGCGGGAGATGGGATGAGCAGTTCTTC.

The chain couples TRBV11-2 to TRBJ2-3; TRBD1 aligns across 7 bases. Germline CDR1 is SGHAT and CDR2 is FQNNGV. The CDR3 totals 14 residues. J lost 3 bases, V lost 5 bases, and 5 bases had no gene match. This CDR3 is CASSPSTGTDTQYF. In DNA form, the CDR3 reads TGTGCCAGCAGCCCTTCGACAGGGACAGATACGCAGTATTTT. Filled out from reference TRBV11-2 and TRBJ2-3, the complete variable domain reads EAGVAQSPRYKIIEKRQSVAFWCNPISGHATLYWYQQILGQGPKLLIQFQNNGVVDDSQLPKDRFSAERLKGVDSTLKIQPAKLEDSAVYLCASSPSTGTDTQYFGPGTRLTVL.

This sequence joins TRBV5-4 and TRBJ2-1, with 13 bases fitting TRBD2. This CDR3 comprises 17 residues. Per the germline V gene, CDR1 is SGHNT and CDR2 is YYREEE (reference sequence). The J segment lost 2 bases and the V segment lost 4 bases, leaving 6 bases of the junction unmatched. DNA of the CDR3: TGTGCCAGCAGCCCCAGGACTAGCGGGAGAACCTACAATGAGCAGTTCTTC. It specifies CASSPRTSGRTYNEQFF.

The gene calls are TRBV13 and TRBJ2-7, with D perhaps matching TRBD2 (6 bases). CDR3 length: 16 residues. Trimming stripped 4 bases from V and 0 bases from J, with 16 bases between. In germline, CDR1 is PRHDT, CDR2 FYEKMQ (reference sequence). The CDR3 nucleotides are TGTGCCAGCAGCTCCACCGGGGACGGGAGCTCCTACGAGCAGTACTTC. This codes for CASSSTGDGSSYEQYF. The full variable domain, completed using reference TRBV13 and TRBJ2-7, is AAGVIQSPRHLIKEKRETATLKCYPIPRHDTVYWYQQGPGQDPQFLISFYEKMQSDKGSIPDRFSAQQFSDYHSELNMSSLELGDSALYFCASSSTGDGSSYEQYFGPGTRLTVT.

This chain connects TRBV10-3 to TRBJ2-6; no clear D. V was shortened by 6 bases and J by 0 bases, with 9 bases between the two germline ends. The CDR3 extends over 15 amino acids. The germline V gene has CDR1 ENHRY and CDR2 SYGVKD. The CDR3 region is CAISRSSSGANVLTF. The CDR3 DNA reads TGTGCCATCAGCCGGTCGAGCTCTGGGGCCAACGTCCTGACTTTC.

The CDR3 sequence: CASSLPSNYSLALNHNEQFF. The CDR3 DNA is TGTGCCAGCAGTTTACCGTCAAACTATTCCCTAGCGCTGAACCACAATGAGCAGTTCTTC. The rearrangement uses TRBV27 and TRBJ2-1, with a weak D call TRBD2 (6 bases). V lost 2 bases and J lost 5, with 28 bases in between. The CDR3 is made up of 20 amino acids. CDR1 is MNHEY, CDR2 SMNVEV, per germline (reference sequence).

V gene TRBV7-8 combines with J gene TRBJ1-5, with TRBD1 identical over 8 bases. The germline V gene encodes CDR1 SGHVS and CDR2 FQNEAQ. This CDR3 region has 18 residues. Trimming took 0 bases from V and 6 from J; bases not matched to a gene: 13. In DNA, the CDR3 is TGTGCCAGCAGCTTAGCCGCACCCGGACAGGGTCGGGGTCAGCCCCAGCATTTT. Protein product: CASSLAAPGQGRGQPQHF.

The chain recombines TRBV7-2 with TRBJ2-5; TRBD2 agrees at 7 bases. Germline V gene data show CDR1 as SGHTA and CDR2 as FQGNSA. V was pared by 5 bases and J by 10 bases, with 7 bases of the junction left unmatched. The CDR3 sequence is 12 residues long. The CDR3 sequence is CASSPSGIIQYF. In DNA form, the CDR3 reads TGTGCCAGCAGCCCAAGCGGGATTATCCAGTACTTC.

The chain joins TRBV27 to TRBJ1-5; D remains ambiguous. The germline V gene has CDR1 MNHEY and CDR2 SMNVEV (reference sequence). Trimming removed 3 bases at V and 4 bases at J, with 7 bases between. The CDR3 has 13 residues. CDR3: CASSFRINQPQHF. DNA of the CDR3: TGTGCCAGCAGTTTTCGGATAAATCAGCCCCAGCATTTT.

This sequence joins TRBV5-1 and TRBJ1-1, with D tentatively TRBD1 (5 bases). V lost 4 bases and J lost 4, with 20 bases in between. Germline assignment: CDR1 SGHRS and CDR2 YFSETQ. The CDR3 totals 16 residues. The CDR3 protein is CASSPAGTYLGTEAFF. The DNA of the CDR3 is TGCGCCAGCAGCCCTGCGGGGACGTACTTGGGCACTGAAGCTTTCTTT.